This T cell receptor (beta chain) was recorded in a study of blood T cells in healthy people across ages. PCR was performed a second time for about 7 to 12 cycles using a sample-barcoded 5' primer and a J-beta primer mix. With 12 random nucleotides, a template-switch adaptor tagged each individual cDNA molecule. MiXCR, applied by TCRdb to the 5' RACE reads, yields one record per CDR3 protein. Of about 290,000 distinct CDR3 sequences in the sample, less than 30% were seen once. As for this clonotype: The target antigen is unknown.

Study outcomes and limitations: Diversity of TCR beta per million T cells declined in a roughly linear way with age. Those diversity estimates obtained from one million T cells were thought to be underestimates. Because sorting was not performed, PBMCs prevented conclusive naive versus antigen-experienced comparison.

The specimen sequenced was blood. This TCR came from a woman between 65 and 79 years old in good health.

CDR3 sequence (DNA): TGTGCCAGCACCGGGAGGGCTCGCACTAATGAAAAACTGTTTTTT. The encoded protein is CASTGRARTNEKLFF. This chain connects TRBV6-5 to TRBJ1-4; D remains unclear. Between the trimmed V and J ends, which lost 7 bases and 2 bases, there was a span of 14 bases. Germline V gives CDR1 MNHEY, CDR2 SVGAGI. This CDR3 contains 15 residues.